This T cell receptor beta chain was sequenced in a study of T cell repertoires in cytomegalovirus infection. In the study overall: HLA-C-restricted CMV epitopes, recently identified, and well-studied HLA-B-restricted ones were used by the study. Through public TCR beta signatures, both CMV infection and matching HLA type were indicated. Study observations and caveats: The study found HLA-C-restricted CMV-specific TCR beta clonotypes dominating the ex vivo response.

The V and J ends lost 1 base and 0 bases respectively, with 12 bases between them. Germline assignment: CDR1 SGHDN and CDR2 FVKESK. The CDR3 runs 17 residues. With respect to this clonotype: Its antigen is as yet unknown.

From the reads, TCRdb called clonotypes with MiXCR, one entry per CDR3 protein. The table lists 650,000 to 900,000 distinct CDR3 sequences, 32% of them singletons, with over 10% in the top ten. The rearrangement joins TRBV14 to TRBJ1-4; D uncertain. The sequence came from a human donor in good health (CMV status not recorded). Some clones in this sample may be carry-over from other donors' samples. Source: cultured CD8+ T cells from PBMCs, taken from culture after CMV antigen stimulation. The CDR3 sequence: CASSQAYTAATNEKLFF. The CDR3 DNA is TGTGCCAGCAGCCAAGCCTACACAGCTGCAACTAATGAAAAACTGTTTTTT.